One and the same sample provided the 30 T cell receptor beta chains below, sequenced in a study of cytomegalovirus exposure and HLA in healthy donors. Use of 60 Vbeta and 13 Jbeta primers characterized the PCR. Assay: immunoSEQ multiplex PCR; the TCRdb copy retains only in-frame clones and omits some. This table has 73,000 or so clones, roughly four fifths appearing once. Sample: PBMCs. All receptors derive from a human donor in good health.

This clone appeared a few times. The V call is TRBV7-6, the J call TRBJ1-6, with a possible D match to TRBD1 (6 bases). This CDR3 region has 14 residues. V was clipped by 3 bases and J by 5 bases, with 8 bases between them. CDR1 SGHVS and CDR2 FNYEAQ come from the germline V gene. The CDR3 here is CASSLSGDNSPLHF. In DNA, the CDR3 is TGTGCCAGCAGCTTGTCAGGGGATAATTCACCCCTCCACTTT. Full variable domain (rest looked up from reference TRBV7-6 and TRBJ1-6): GAGVSQSPRYKVTKRGQDVALRCDPISGHVSLYWYRQALGQGPEFLTYFNYEAQQDKSGLPNDRFSAERPEGSISTLTIQRTEQRDSAMYRCASSLSGDNSPLHFGNGTRLTVT.

The V and J genes are TRBV28 and TRBJ2-3, with TRBD2 identical over 8 bases. The CDR3 extends over 12 amino acids. The V gene end was trimmed by 11 bases and the J gene end by 3 bases; junction bases not matched to a gene: 4. The V gene's germline CDR1 is MDHEN and CDR2 SYDVKM. This CDR3 is CAGGRLTDTQYF. The CDR3 DNA reads TGTGCCGGCGGGAGGCTGACAGATACGCAGTATTTT.

The chain links TRBV10-2 to TRBJ1-2, with 10 bases lining up with TRBD1. The V gene's germline CDR1 is WSHSY and CDR2 SAAADI. The V and J ends lost 5 bases and 8 bases, in that order; junction bases with no gene match: 11. CDR3 size: 15 residues. The CDR3, as DNA: TGCGCCAGCAGTCCCACTAGACAGGGGGCGGAAGGCTACACCTTC. This gives the protein CASSPTRQGAEGYTF.

This chain links TRBV15 with TRBJ1-5; D remains unclear. V lost 0 bases and J 6 bases, leaving 6 bases between the germline ends. The CDR3 length is 13 residues. From germline, CDR1 is LNHNV and CDR2 YYDKDF (reference sequence). In DNA form, the CDR3 reads TGTGCCACCAGCAGAGATCCGGGTCAGCCCCAGCATTTT. This gives the protein CATSRDPGQPQHF.

The chain joins TRBV27 to TRBJ2-7; 9 nucleotides match TRBD1. Germline loops: CDR1 MNHEY, CDR2 SMNVEV (reference sequence). The CDR3 is 14 amino acids. V was clipped by 6 bases and J by 3 bases; unmatched bases: 6. The CDR3 DNA sequence: TGTGCCAGCAGACTACCGGGACAGGGCTACGAGCAGTACTTC. It translates to CASRLPGQGYEQYF.

The chain employs TRBV7-9 and TRBJ2-7; TRBD2 is a possible D gene (5 bases). The CDR3 contains 14 residues. Trimming pared 5 bases from V and 3 bases from J, leaving 14 bases between. Per the germline V gene, CDR1 is SEHNR and CDR2 is FQNEAQ (reference sequence). The CDR3 loop is CASSHEGQFYEQYF. Written as DNA, the CDR3 is TGTGCCAGCAGCCATGAGGGTCAGTTCTACGAGCAGTACTTC.

This sequence joins TRBV27 and TRBJ2-1, with 8 bases identical to TRBD2. The CDR3 contains 15 residues. J was trimmed by 4 bases and V by 9 bases; bases with no gene match: 11. The germline CDR1 and CDR2 sequences are MNHEY and SMNVEV (reference sequence). CDR3 in DNA: TGTGCCAGTTCGGAAAGGCGGGGGGATTACAATGAGCAGTTCTTC. This translates into CASSERRGDYNEQFF.

The chain is built from TRBV14 and TRBJ1-1, with D unresolved. Germline V lookup: CDR1 SGHDN, CDR2 FVKESK. V was pared by 0 bases and J by 2 bases, with 10 bases between. The CDR3 length is 15 residues. The CDR3 spells CASSQDLAFNTEAFF. The CDR3 DNA is TGTGCCAGCAGCCAAGATCTAGCATTCAACACTGAAGCTTTCTTT.

The chain recombines TRBV30 with TRBJ2-1; 8 bases line up with TRBD1. The V and J ends lost 4 bases and 2 bases, in that order; junction bases with no gene match: 7. The CDR3 has 15 residues. The V gene's germline CDR1 is GTSNPN and CDR2 SVGIG (reference sequence). CDR3 sequence (DNA): TGTGCCTGGAACGTCGGACAGGGTACCTACAATGAGCAGTTCTTC. It yields the protein CAWNVGQGTYNEQFF.

CDR3 amino acids: CATTSWGTAYEQYF. The CDR3 DNA is TGTGCCACCACTAGTTGGGGGACTGCCTACGAGCAGTACTTC. J is TRBJ2-7 and V is TRBV6-1; D may be TRBD2 (6 bases). V lost 10 bases and J 2 bases, leaving 18 bases between the germline ends. CDR3 length: 14 residues. Germline lookup yields CDR1 MNHNS and CDR2 SASEGT.

This rearrangement joins TRBV2 to TRBJ2-5; TRBD1 might be the D (7 bases). The length of the CDR3 is 14 residues. Deletions cut 6 bases from V and 6 bases from J, with 17 bases between. Germline V CDR1 and CDR2: SNHLY, FYNNEI. The CDR3 nucleotides are TGTGCCAGCAGCTTAGACAGGGAGGTAAAGACCCAGTACTTC. The encoded protein is CASSLDREVKTQYF.

The chain couples TRBV6-1 to TRBJ2-5; 12 nucleotides match TRBD2. V lost 6 bases, J lost 4 bases, and 6 bases stayed unmatched. Germline V CDR1 and CDR2: MNHNS, SASEGT. The CDR3 runs to 15 residues. The CDR3: CASSELGLAGETQYF. CDR3 DNA sequence: TGTGCCAGCAGCGAATTGGGACTAGCGGGAGAGACCCAGTACTTC.

The V gene is TRBV2, the J gene TRBJ2-5; a weak D match, TRBD2 (6 bases). This CDR3 spans 13 amino acids. Trimming shortened V by 9 bases and J by 1 base, and 12 bases separated the two germline ends. The V gene's germline CDR1 is SNHLY and CDR2 FYNNEI. The CDR3 reads CASLAIRQETQYF. Written as DNA, the CDR3 is TGTGCCAGTCTAGCGATACGCCAAGAGACCCAGTACTTC.

The chain is built from TRBV4-1 and TRBJ2-5; D possibly corresponds to TRBD1 (6 bases). The J call is in doubt because the DNA end fits TRBJ2-7 better. CDR1 and CDR2 from the germline V gene are MGHRA and YSYEKL. This CDR3 comprises 16 residues. CDR3 region: CASSQDPGQGNHEQYF. CDR3 nucleotides: TGCGCCAGCAGCCAAGACCCCGGGCAGGGGAACCACGAGCAGTACTTC.

This clone came up a few times. The chain recombines TRBV2 with TRBJ2-7, with 7 bases lining up with TRBD1. CDR3 size: 13 residues. J lost 4 bases, V lost 8 bases, and 8 bases had no gene match. CDR1 and CDR2 (germline): SNHLY, FYNNEI. In nucleotides, the CDR3 is TGTGCCAGCGGATGGGACAGAGATTACGAGCAGTACTTC. This sequence encodes CASGWDRDYEQYF.

The V call is TRBV18, the J call TRBJ1-4; maybe TRBD1 (5 bases). V was trimmed by 3 bases and J by 12 bases, leaving 8 bases between them. The CDR3 has 11 amino acids. Germline CDR1 is KGHSH and CDR2 is LQKENI. CDR3 nucleotides: TGTGCCAGCTCACCTGACAGTCAACTGTTTTTT. Its protein is CASSPDSQLFF.

The J gene is TRBJ1-5, the V gene TRBV29-1; the D gene is possibly TRBD1 (6 bases). CDR3 length: 13 residues. The germline gives CDR1 SQVTM, CDR2 ANQGSEA. V was shortened by 4 bases and J by 3 bases, with 10 bases between the two germline ends. The CDR3 DNA reads as TGCAGCGTTGCTGGGGGCACCAATCAGCCCCAGCATTTT. Translating it yields CSVAGGTNQPQHF.

Notes on this clone: One end of the junction does not line up with germline, which may come from a read error. The chain couples TRBV7-9 to TRBJ1-4, with 10 bases aligning to TRBD1. CDR3 size: 17 residues. Germline V gene data show CDR1 as SEHNR and CDR2 as FQNEAQ (reference sequence). The CDR3, as DNA: TGTTCCAGCAGCGATACCGGGACAGGGGTTTTTAATGAAAAACTGTTTTTT. It codes for CSSSDTGTGVFNEKLFF.

This chain links TRBV5-5 with TRBJ1-4; 7 bases are shared with TRBD1. From germline, CDR1 is SGHKS and CDR2 YYEKEE (reference sequence). J gave up 3 bases and V 5 bases, and 4 bases lay outside the gene matches. The length of the CDR3 is 14 residues. The CDR3 sequence: CASRRDSPNEKLFF. The CDR3 coding sequence is TGTGCCAGCAGGAGGGACAGTCCTAATGAAAAACTGTTTTTT.

The rearrangement joins TRBV7-2 to TRBJ1-5; D is perhaps TRBD1 (5 bases). Germline assignment: CDR1 SGHTA and CDR2 FQGNSA. The CDR3 consists of 13 residues. V lost 8 bases and J lost 6, with 14 bases in between. The CDR3 nucleotides read TGTGCCAGCGGCCCAGGGATCAGTCAGCCCCAGCATTTT. This codes for CASGPGISQPQHF.

The chain uses TRBV12-5 and TRBJ1-6; D is possibly TRBD1 (5 bases). Germline V gene lookup returns CDR1 LGHNT and CDR2 FRNRAP. V was trimmed by 4 bases and J by 6 bases, leaving 10 bases between them. The CDR3 totals 14 residues. CDR3 loop: CASGSDSSNSPLHF. The CDR3 DNA is TGTGCTAGTGGTTCCGACAGCTCTAATTCACCCCTCCACTTT. The full variable domain, its missing parts supplied by reference TRBV12-5 and TRBJ1-6, is DARVTQTPRHKVTEMGQEVTMRCQPILGHNTVFWYRQTMMQGLELLAYFRNRAPLDDSGMPKDRFSAEMPDATLATLKIQPSEPRDSAVYFCASGSDSSNSPLHFGNGTRLTVT.

The chain couples TRBV7-9 to TRBJ2-5; weak D call: TRBD1 (5 bases). The last part of the DNA fits TRBJ2-7 better; the J call may be wrong. CDR3 length equals 14 residues. Germline values: CDR1 SEHNR, CDR2 FQNEAQ (reference sequence). CDR3 protein: CASSSRQNSYEQYF. CDR3 DNA: TGTGCCAGCAGCTCGAGACAGAACTCCTACGAGCAGTACTTC.

The chain joins TRBV4-1 to TRBJ2-7, with 7 bases matching TRBD2. The J segment lost 2 bases and the V segment lost 0 bases, leaving 7 bases of the junction unmatched. Germline CDR1 and CDR2: MGHRA and YSYEKL. The CDR3 loop spans 16 amino acids. The CDR3 sequence: CASSQDAGEGAYEQYF. The CDR3 DNA reads TGCGCCAGCAGCCAAGATGCGGGGGAAGGGGCCTACGAGCAGTACTTC.

The chain combines TRBV9 with TRBJ2-5; weak D call: TRBD2 (6 bases). V lost 0 bases to trimming and J lost 5 bases, with 11 bases between them. CDR1 is SGDLS, CDR2 YYNGEE, per germline. The CDR3 is 14 residues long. The CDR3 nucleotides are TGTGCCAGCAGCGTAGGGGTCGGGAGCGAGACCCAGTACTTC. Protein product: CASSVGVGSETQYF.

This clone was seen once. One junction end does not reproduce the germline sequence, and a read error may be involved. The chain combines TRBV29-1 with TRBJ1-2, with a tentative D call TRBD1 (5 bases). Germline loops: CDR1 SQVTM, CDR2 ANQGSEA. The length of the CDR3 is 14 residues. CDR3 residues: CSALQDHLFYGYPF. The CDR3 DNA reads TGCAGCGCCCTACAGGATCATCTATTCTATGGCTACCCCTTC. Using reference TRBV29-1 and TRBJ1-2 for the parts outside the CDR3, the full variable domain is SAVISQKPSRDICQRGTSLTIQCQVDSQVTMMFWYRQQPGQSLTLIATANQGSEATYESGFVIDKFPISRPNLTFSTLTVSNMSPEDSSIYLCSALQDHLFYGYPFGSGTRLTVV.

This clone was seen just once. The V and J genes are TRBV7-2 and TRBJ1-2; TRBD1 matches at 7 bases. The CDR3 covers 15 residues. With V trimmed by 1 base and J by 0 bases, 2 bases remained unmatched. CDR1 SGHTA and CDR2 FQGNSA come from the germline V gene. The CDR3 protein is CASSLVGGSNYGYTF. DNA of the CDR3: TGTGCCAGCAGCTTAGTAGGGGGCTCTAACTATGGCTACACCTTC.

The chain employs TRBV29-1 and TRBJ2-5; D is unclear. Germline-derived CDR1 and CDR2 are SQVTM and ANQGSEA. Trimming left V 4 bases short and J 5 bases short, with 20 bases between. The CDR3 has 15 residues. CDR3 residues: CSVVLGSSLLETQYF. DNA for the CDR3: TGCAGCGTTGTTCTCGGTTCTAGTCTTTTGGAGACCCAGTACTTC.

The chain is built from TRBV28 and TRBJ1-3, with D tentatively TRBD1 (5 bases). Deletions cut 1 base from V and 1 base from J, with 8 bases between. The CDR3 loop spans 15 amino acids. Germline V gives CDR1 MDHEN, CDR2 SYDVKM. This CDR3 reads CASSLSGVSGNTIYF. The CDR3 DNA follows: TGTGCCAGCAGTTTATCGGGGGTGTCTGGAAACACCATATATTTT.

The chain links TRBV21-1 to TRBJ2-4; TRBD1 is taken as the D call from the table, unchecked against the DNA. TRBV21-1 is reported as a pseudogene. The CDR3 covers 15 residues. CDR3 amino acids: CASRPSTGAKNIQYF. The DNA of the CDR3 is TGTGCCAGCAGACCCTCGACAGGGGCCAAAAACATTCAGTACTTC.

The chain joins TRBV2 to TRBJ2-2; 7 positions match TRBD1. CDR1 is SNHLY, CDR2 FYNNEI, per germline. V shed 6 bases, J shed 4 bases, and the junction held 11 bases outside the gene matches. This CDR3 is built from 16 residues. The CDR3 sequence: CASRIVTGRLTGELFF. CDR3 sequence (DNA): TGTGCCAGCAGGATTGTGACAGGGCGGCTCACCGGGGAGCTGTTTTTT.